This T cell receptor beta chain was recorded in a study of spatial heterogeneity in lung cancer (dated by TCRdb to about 2019). Turning to the overall study: Beta-chain transcripts were consistently detected in greater numbers than alpha-chain transcripts, which likely reflects a higher abundance of beta-chain transcripts. In the raw uncorrected reads, each unique combination of TCR and UMI appeared on average more than ten times. TCR alpha and beta repertoires were quantitatively compared across multiple tumor regions, matched nontumor lung and blood in non-small cell lung cancer. TCR repertoire features were related to nonsynonymous mutation counts determined by whole-exome sequencing of tumor tissue. Both alpha and beta chains were TCR-sequenced in samples taken at surgery, namely 220 tumor regions, roughly 64 matched nontumor lung samples and approximately 58 PBMC samples. Broader findings and caveats from the paper: Confirming at a functional level the hypothesis that regional TCRs recognize regional mutations was considered to require additional single-cell paired TCR alpha and beta sequencing.

V was cut back by 4 bases and J by 2 bases, leaving a gap of 13 bases between them. From a lookup of the germline V gene, CDR1 and CDR2 are MDHEN and SYDVKM. Including the terminal cysteine and phenylalanine, the CDR3 comprises 15 residues. The kept DNA is CDR3 alone, 45 bases in frame from the first base. This sample's time point label indicates: sample taken at primary tumor resection. Without any cell sorting, TCR sequencing was performed on whole RNA extracted either from tumor and nontumor lung tissue or from cryopreserved PBMC samples. Donors were over 60 patients with early-stage, untreated non-small cell lung cancer from the lung TRACERx cohort. Only patients with enough RNA available from two or more tumor regions were chosen for TCR sequencing. Tumor and adjacent nontumor lung specimens were reviewed by a lung pathologist before selection. The library was obtained by 5' RACE. The sequencing machine was a NextSeq 500. The TCR library protocol attached a unique molecular identifier to each TCR cDNA molecule to allow correction of PCR and sequencing errors. The original pipeline was this. TCR identification, UMI-based error correction and CDR3 extraction were performed with Decombinator tools. Expanded TCRs were defined as those above a frequency of 2 per 1,000, corresponding to the top 1% of the tumor frequency distribution. Renyi diversity was calculated using the R vegan package after each repertoire was subsampled 100 times to 5,000 TCRs. To build CDR3 similarity networks, amino acid triplet string-kernel similarity was used, and CDR3s were connected when their pairwise similarity was above 0.82. Clones were called with MiXCR by TCRdb after fastp trimmed the public reads at Q25, and only in-frame beta chains were retained. Records with the same CDR3 protein are collapsed into one entry carrying the most frequent genes and DNA. The V and J calls reflect TCRdb's pipeline rather than the authors' work. Here the sample has over 5,500 distinct CDR3 sequences; roughly 5.7% occur a single time. The ten largest clones capture 7% to 9% of the sample.

This clonotype occurred many times. Its antigen is not yet known. The sample holds no much larger clone one base away, and base qualities are not on file. This beta chain appears as a stray read in a library generated for alpha chains; its size is not informative. This specimen consisted of normal lung tissue next to the tumor, obtained at surgery. Recombination connected TRBV28 to TRBJ2-3; perhaps TRBD2 is the D gene, with 6 bases matching. The clonotype was recovered from a female donor with early-stage non-small cell lung cancer. In nucleotide form, the sequence is TGTGCCAGCAGTTCCCTTAGCGGTCCCACAGATACGCAGTATTTT. The encoded protein is CASSSLSGPTDTQYF.